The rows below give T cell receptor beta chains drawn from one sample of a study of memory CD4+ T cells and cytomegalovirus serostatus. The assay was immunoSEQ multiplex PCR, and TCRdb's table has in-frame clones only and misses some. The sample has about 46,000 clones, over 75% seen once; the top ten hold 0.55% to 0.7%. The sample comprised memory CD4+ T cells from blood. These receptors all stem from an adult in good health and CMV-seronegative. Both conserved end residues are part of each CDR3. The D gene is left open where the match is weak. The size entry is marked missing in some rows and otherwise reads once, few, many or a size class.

TGTGCCAGCAGCGTAGCATTGAACACTGAAGCTTTCTTT CASSVALNTEAFF TRBJ1-1 TRBV9 . .
TGTGCCAGTACCAGACAGGGCGCAGGGAGCTTGAGAAGCTCTGGGGCCAACGTCCTGACTTTC CASTRQGAGSLRSSGANVLTF TRBJ2-6 TRBV19 once TRBD1
TGTGCCAGCAGAAAGGGACAGGGTTCACTCGACGAGCAGTACTTC CASRKGQGSLDEQYF TRBJ2-7 TRBV6-6 few TRBD1
TGCGCCAGCAGCTTACAGGGGGTAGGCACTGAAGCTTTCTTT CASSLQGVGTEAFF TRBJ1-1 TRBV5-1 . TRBD1
TGTGCCAGCAGCTGGAACAGGGGTGTCTATGGCTACACCTTC CASSWNRGVYGYTF TRBJ1-2 TRBV5-4 . TRBD1
TGTGCCAGCAGCCCCGGGGGATCCGGGGGCATGAATCAGCCCCAGCATTTT CASSPGGSGGMNQPQHF TRBJ1-5 TRBV5-6 . .
TGTGCCAGCAGACTAGCGGGGGGCCCCAGAAGCCACAATGAGCAGTTCTTC CASRLAGGPRSHNEQFF TRBJ2-1 TRBV27 . TRBD2
TGTGCCAGCAGCCCTCTGGGGGGCAATCAGCCCCAGCATTTT CASSPLGGNQPQHF TRBJ1-5 TRBV7-9 . .
TGTGCCAGCAAGCAGGTTACAGAAAACCCCTATGGCTACACCTTC CASKQVTENPYGYTF TRBJ1-2 TRBV6-1 . .
TGTGCCAGCAGCTCGACAGGGGTTGCCTACAATGAGCAGTTCTTC CASSSTGVAYNEQFF TRBJ2-1 TRBV7-3 few TRBD1
TGTGCCAGCAGTGCTTCAACCGGGACAGGGGGCATTAGGTCACCCCTCCACTTT CASSASTGTGGIRSPLHF TRBJ1-6 TRBV6-1 . TRBD1